Presented here are 3 T cell receptor beta chains from one specimen sequenced in a study of control samples from healthy donors and cancer patients. Assay: immunoSEQ multiplex PCR; the TCRdb copy retains only in-frame clones and omits some. Of about 140,000 clones listed, about 85% are singletons. Sequenced sample: blood. Receptor source: a woman aged 25 to 39 in good health.

This sequence joins TRBV2 and TRBJ2-7, with a tentative D call TRBD1 (5 bases). V gave up 1 base and J gave up 11 bases, with 18 bases separating them. Germline CDR1 is SNHLY and CDR2 is FYNNEI. The CDR3 contains 14 residues. CDR3 nucleotide sequence: TGTGCCAGCAGTGAAGGACAGCCTCTCCTAAAGAAGTACTTC. Protein sequence: CASSEGQPLLKKYF.

The chain couples TRBV7-9 to TRBJ2-7, with D possibly being TRBD1 or TRBD2 (5 bases each). CDR1 SEHNR and CDR2 FQNEAQ come from the germline V gene (reference sequence). Trimming cost V 5 bases and J 7 bases, with 18 bases left between them. The CDR3 length is 14 residues. Written as DNA, the CDR3 is TGTGCCAGCAGCAATTCCGGGGCGAAGTGGGAGCAGTACTTC. Residues: CASSNSGAKWEQYF.

The chain couples TRBV10-1 to TRBJ1-2; a possible D gene is TRBD1 (5 bases). The CDR3 has 15 residues. V dropped 2 bases and J dropped 7 bases, with 17 bases sitting between them. Germline CDR1 and CDR2: WNHNN and SYGVQD (reference sequence). In DNA, the CDR3 is TGCGCCAGCAGTGAGGACCTGGAGGGGCCCCGTGGCTACACCTTC. Residues: CASSEDLEGPRGYTF.